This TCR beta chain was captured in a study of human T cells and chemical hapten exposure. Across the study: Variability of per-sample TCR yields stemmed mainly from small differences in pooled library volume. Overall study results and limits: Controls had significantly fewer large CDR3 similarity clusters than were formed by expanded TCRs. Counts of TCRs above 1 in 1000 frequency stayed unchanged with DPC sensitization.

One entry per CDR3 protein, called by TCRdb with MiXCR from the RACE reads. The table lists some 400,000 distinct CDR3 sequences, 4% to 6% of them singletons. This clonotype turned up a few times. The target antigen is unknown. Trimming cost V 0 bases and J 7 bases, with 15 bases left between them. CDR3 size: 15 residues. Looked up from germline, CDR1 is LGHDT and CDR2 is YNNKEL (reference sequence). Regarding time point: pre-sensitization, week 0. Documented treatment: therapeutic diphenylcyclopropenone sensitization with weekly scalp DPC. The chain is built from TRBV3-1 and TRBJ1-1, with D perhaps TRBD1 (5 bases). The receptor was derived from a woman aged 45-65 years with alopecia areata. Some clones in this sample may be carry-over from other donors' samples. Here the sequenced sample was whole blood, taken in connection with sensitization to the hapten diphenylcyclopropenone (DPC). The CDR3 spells CASSQDRGQTLEAFF. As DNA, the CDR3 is TGTGCCAGCAGCCAAGATCGGGGCCAAACCCTTGAAGCTTTCTTT. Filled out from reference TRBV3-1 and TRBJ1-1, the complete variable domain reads DTAVSQTPKYLVTQMGNDKSIKCEQNLGHDTMYWYKQDSKKFLKIMFSYNNKELIINETVPNRFSPKSPDKAHLNLHINSLELGDSAVYFCASSQDRGQTLEAFFGQGTRLTVV.